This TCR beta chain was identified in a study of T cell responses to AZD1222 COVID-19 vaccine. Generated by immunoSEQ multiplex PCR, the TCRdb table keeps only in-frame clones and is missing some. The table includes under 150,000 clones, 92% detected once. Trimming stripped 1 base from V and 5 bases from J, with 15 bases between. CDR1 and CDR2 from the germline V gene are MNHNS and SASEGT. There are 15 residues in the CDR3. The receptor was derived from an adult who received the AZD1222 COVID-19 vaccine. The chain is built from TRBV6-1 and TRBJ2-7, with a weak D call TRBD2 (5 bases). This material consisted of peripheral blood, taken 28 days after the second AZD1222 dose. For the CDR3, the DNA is TGTGCCAGCAGTGAAGGATTTAGCGTAGGTCACGAGCAGTACTTC. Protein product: CASSEGFSVGHEQYF.